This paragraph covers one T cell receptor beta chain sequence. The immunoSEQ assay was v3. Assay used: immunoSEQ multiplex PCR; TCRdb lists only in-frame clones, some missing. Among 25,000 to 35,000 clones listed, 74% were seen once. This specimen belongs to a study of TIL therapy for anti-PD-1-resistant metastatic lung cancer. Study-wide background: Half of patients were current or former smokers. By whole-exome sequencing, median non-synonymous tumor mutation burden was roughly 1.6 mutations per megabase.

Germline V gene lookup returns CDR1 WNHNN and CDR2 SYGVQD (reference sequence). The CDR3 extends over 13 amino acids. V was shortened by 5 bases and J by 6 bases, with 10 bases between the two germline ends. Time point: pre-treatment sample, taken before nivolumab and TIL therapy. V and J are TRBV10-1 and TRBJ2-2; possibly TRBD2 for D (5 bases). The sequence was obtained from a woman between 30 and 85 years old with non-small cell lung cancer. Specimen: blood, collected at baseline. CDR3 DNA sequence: TGCGCCAGCAGTAAGGACTTATCCGGGGAGCTGTTTTTT. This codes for CASSKDLSGELFF.